A selection of T cell receptor beta chains follows, all from one sample in a study of cytomegalovirus exposure and HLA in healthy donors. Assay used: immunoSEQ multiplex PCR; TCRdb lists only in-frame clones, some missing. Found here are around 120,000 clones, roughly three quarters of them singletons; the top ten hold about 15%. The sample taken for sequencing was PBMCs. The origin of the receptors is a man between 45 and 60 years old in good health and CMV-seropositive. The CDR3 runs from the conserved cysteine through the conserved F or W. A D gene is named only where the DNA matches it firmly. Expanded clones get a size class; other rows say once, few or many, or leave the size out.

>TRBD2|TRBJ2-5|-|TRBV6-5
CASSYSGTSLETQYF
>TRBD1|TRBJ1-5|-|TRBV2
CASQRDRGRSNQPQHF
>TRBD1|TRBJ1-4|-|TRBV9
CASSSGQGAENEKLFF
>TRBD2|TRBJ2-2|-|TRBV6-5
CASRRGTGELFF
>TRBD1|TRBJ2-7|-|TRBV6-5
CASSARQGYEQYF
>TRBD2|TRBJ2-1|-|TRBV10-3
CAISEGSGENEQFF
>TRBD2|TRBJ2-1|-|TRBV14
CASSHLYTGLVLNEQFF
>TRBD2|TRBJ2-1|-|TRBV14
CASSQRRTSPNEQFF
>TRBD2|TRBJ2-7|-|TRBV12-5
CASGPSGGTYEQYF
>TRBD1|TRBJ2-1|-|TRBV11-2
CASSPFVLPTGYVMGEQFF
>TRBD1|TRBJ1-2|-|TRBV5-1
CASSLDGTGAGYTF
>TRBD1|TRBJ2-5|-|TRBV15
CATSRPTGPSQETQYF
>-|TRBJ2-2|-|TRBV7-2
CASSPGGRRTGELFF
>-|TRBJ1-2|few|TRBV29-1
CSVVVGGDGYTF
>-|TRBJ1-1|-|TRBV29-1
CSVEDIEQIGRAFF
>-|TRBJ1-2|-|TRBV5-5
CASSLDREAYYGYTF
>-|TRBJ2-3|-|TRBV12-5
CASGSFSRKVTDTQYF